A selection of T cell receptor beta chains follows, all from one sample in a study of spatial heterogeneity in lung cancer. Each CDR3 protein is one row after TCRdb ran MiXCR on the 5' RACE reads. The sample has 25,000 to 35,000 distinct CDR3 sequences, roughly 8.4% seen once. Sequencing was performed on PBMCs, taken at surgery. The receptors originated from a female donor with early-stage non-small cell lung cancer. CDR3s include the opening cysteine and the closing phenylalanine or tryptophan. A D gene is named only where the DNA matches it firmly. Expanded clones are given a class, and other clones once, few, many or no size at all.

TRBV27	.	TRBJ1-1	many	CASSSTRARPEAFF	TGTGCCAGCAGTTCCACCCGTGCTAGACCTGAAGCTTTCTTT
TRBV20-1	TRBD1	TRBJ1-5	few	CSARGPGQGWNQPQHF	TGCAGTGCTAGGGGCCCCGGACAGGGGTGGAATCAGCCCCAGCATTTT
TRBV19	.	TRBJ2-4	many	CASSVGSGWDIQYF	TGTGCCAGTAGTGTAGGGTCAGGGTGGGACATTCAGTACTTC
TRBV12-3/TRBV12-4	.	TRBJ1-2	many	CASSRTVFEGYTF	TGTGCCAGCAGTCGGACGGTATTCGAAGGCTACACCTTC
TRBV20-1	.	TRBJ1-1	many	CSASPGRDTEAFF	TGCAGTGCTAGCCCGGGGAGGGACACTGAAGCTTTCTTT
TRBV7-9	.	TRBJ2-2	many	CASSPKTRTGATGELFF	TGTGCCAGCAGTCCTAAAACTAGAACGGGGGCCACCGGGGAGCTGTTTTTT
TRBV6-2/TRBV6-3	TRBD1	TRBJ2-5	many	CASRDRGETQYF	TGTGCCAGCCGAGACAGGGGTGAGACCCAGTACTTC
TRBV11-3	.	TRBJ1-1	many	CASCSLYRNTEAFF	TGTGCCAGCTGCTCCCTATATCGGAACACTGAAGCTTTCTTT
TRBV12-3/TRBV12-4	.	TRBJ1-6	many	CASSLGAYRGSPLHF	TGTGCCAGCAGTTTAGGGGCATATCGCGGTTCACCCCTCCACTTT
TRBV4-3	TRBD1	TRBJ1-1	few	CASSQDRDRVNTEAFF	TGCGCCAGCAGCCAAGACCGGGACAGGGTGAACACTGAAGCTTTCTTT
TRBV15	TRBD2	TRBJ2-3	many	CATSTPGLAGGTDTQYF	TGTGCCACCAGCACCCCAGGACTAGCAGGGGGCACAGATACGCAGTATTTT
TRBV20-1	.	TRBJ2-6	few	CSAREAAGANVLTF	TGCAGTGCTAGAGAAGCTGCTGGGGCCAACGTCCTGACTTTC
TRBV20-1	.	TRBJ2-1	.	CSARDRSRANWYNEQFF	TGCAGTGCTAGAGATCGGTCTCGGGCAAATTGGTACAATGAGCAGTTCTTC
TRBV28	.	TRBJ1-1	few	CASRPYRTLNTEAFF	TGTGCCAGCCGGCCTTATCGGACATTGAACACTGAAGCTTTCTTT
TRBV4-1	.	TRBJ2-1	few	CASSQGTGRGVNEQFF	TGCGCCAGCAGCCAAGGAACAGGGAGAGGGGTCAATGAGCAGTTCTTC
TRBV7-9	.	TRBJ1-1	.	CASSALGEAFF	TGTGCCAGCAGCGCCCTCGGGGAAGCTTTCTTT
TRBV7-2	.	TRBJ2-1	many	CASSRFYNEQFF	TGTGCCAGCAGCCGGTTTTACAATGAGCAGTTCTTC
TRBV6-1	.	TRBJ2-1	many	CASSESILARSEQFF	TGTGCCAGCAGTGAATCGATATTAGCACGCAGTGAGCAGTTCTTC
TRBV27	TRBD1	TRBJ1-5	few	CASSPRTGGNQPQHF	TGTGCCAGCAGTCCGCGGACAGGGGGGAACCAGCCCCAGCATTTT
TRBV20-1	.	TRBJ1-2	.	CSARDRRWGNYGYTF	TGCAGTGCTAGAGATCGCCGGTGGGGCAACTATGGCTACACCTTC
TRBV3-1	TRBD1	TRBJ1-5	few	CASSPGTVRNQPQHF	TGTGCCAGCAGCCCGGGGACAGTCCGCAATCAGCCCCAGCATTTT
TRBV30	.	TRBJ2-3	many	CAWSVRERDTQYF	TGTGCCTGGAGTGTGCGGGAACGAGATACGCAGTATTTT
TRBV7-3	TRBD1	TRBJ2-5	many	CASSSPGQGETQYF	TGTGCCAGCAGCTCCCCGGGACAGGGCGAGACCCAGTACTTC
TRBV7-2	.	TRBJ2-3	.	CASQGRSTDTQYF	TGTGCCAGCCAGGGAAGGAGCACAGATACGCAGTATTTT
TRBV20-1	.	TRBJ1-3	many	CSARVGGSGNTIYF	TGCAGTGCTAGAGTAGGGGGGTCTGGAAACACCATATATTTT
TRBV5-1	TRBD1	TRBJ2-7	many	CASSLFVGQNSYEQYF	TGCGCCAGCAGCTTGTTCGTGGGACAGAACTCCTACGAGCAGTACTTC
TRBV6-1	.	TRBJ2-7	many	CASSVTLASTTYEQYF	TGTGCCAGCAGTGTCACCCTGGCTAGCACTACCTACGAGCAGTACTTC
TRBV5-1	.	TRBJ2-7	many	CASSLLARTYEQYF	TGCGCCAGCAGCTTGTTAGCGAGGACCTACGAGCAGTACTTC
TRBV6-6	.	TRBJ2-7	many	CAVLLRKGTASYEQYF	TGTGCCGTCCTTCTACGGAAGGGTACAGCGAGCTACGAGCAGTACTTC
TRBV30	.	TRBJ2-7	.	CAWRSSYEQYF	TGTGCCTGGAGAAGTTCCTACGAGCAGTACTTC